A selection of T cell receptor beta chains follows, all from one sample in a study of blood T cell repertoires in COVID-19. The method was immunoSEQ multiplex PCR; TCRdb's version includes in-frame clones alone and lacks a portion of them. The table has over 450,000 clones, 89% seen once. The sequencing sample was made of peripheral blood. All receptors derive from a young man with COVID-19, enrolled during active disease. Both conserved end residues are part of each CDR3. D genes are given only for firm matches.

NA | TRBV19 | CASSLGALINSPLHF
NA | TRBV4-2 | CASSATSGETQYF
NA | TRBV3-1/TRBV3-2 | CASSHLTGSGHEQYF
TRBD1 | TRBV27 | CASRRDRGGNEQFF
TRBD1 | TRBV4-2 | CASSPRTGMGFAYNEQFF
NA | TRBV19 | CASSSSHYGYTF
NA | TRBV7-2 | CASSLRGYTDTQYF
NA | TRBV19 | CASSPGTRGNQPQHF
TRBD1 | TRBV4-1 | CASSLGQGNLEQFF
TRBD2 | TRBV5-4 | CASSPGLAGGHEQFF
NA | TRBV7-2 | CASSDGQGQPQHF
NA | TRBV5-1 | CASRTQGGSYEQYF